This T cell receptor beta chain comes out of a study of blood T cell repertoires in COVID-19. Participants came from about two dozen US areas, aged roughly 18 to 95 years. Categorization into cohorts depended on clinical history that participants reported. Sequencing was performed with immunoSEQ multiplex PCR; in TCRdb, only in-frame clones are kept and a portion is missing. Of roughly 300,000 clones listed, roughly 90% are singletons. CDR1 and CDR2 from the germline V gene are SNHLY and FYNNEI. Germline trimming cut 4 bases from V and 6 bases from J; bases unmatched to any gene: 24. CDR3 length: 20 residues.

This TCR was sampled from a woman in her thirties who had recovered from COVID-19. The rearrangement links TRBV2 to TRBJ2-7; 10 positions match TRBD1. Input material: PBMCs or T cells enriched from blood (not recorded which). CDR3 nucleotide sequence: TGTGCCAGCAGTGCCTTCGACAGGGGGCTTTTCAGCGGGGGTTCCGCCGAGCAGTACTTC. Translating it yields CASSAFDRGLFSGGSAEQYF.